Following are 26 T cell receptor beta chains from one sample sequenced in a study of post-analysis software for immune sequencing data. Study-wide points: Comparison of patients with controls showed roughly five TRBV segments more frequent in patients, TRBV5-6, TRBV5-1 and TRBV20-1 among them.

TCR beta libraries were prepared from cDNA with unique molecular identifiers. TCRdb re-analysed the PCR reads in MiXCR, keeping a single row per CDR3 protein. This sample has about 170,000 distinct CDR3 sequences, with around 30% found just once. These receptors' antigens are unknown. The sequenced material came from blood. The receptors shown here come from a girl aged 5-17 years with multiple sclerosis.

Regarding this clonotype: It may be a read error: a sequence one base away is much more abundant. The J gene is TRBJ2-1, the V gene TRBV7-7; 7 positions match TRBD1. The CDR3 length is 13 residues. Unmatched junction bases numbered 14, after V lost 8 bases and J lost 13 bases. Looked up from germline, CDR1 is SSHAT and CDR2 is FNYEAQ (reference sequence). CDR3: CASAGTAKETQFF. CDR3 bases: TGTGCCAGCGCTGGGACAGCCAAAGAGACCCAGTTCTTC.

The chain couples TRBV19 to TRBJ2-5; 10 bases line up with TRBD1. The germline V gene has CDR1 LNHDA and CDR2 SQIVND (reference sequence). With 5 bases clipped from V and 11 bases from J, the junction kept 17 bases outside the gene matches. This CDR3 comprises 16 residues. Here the CDR3 reads CASSPNFRDRGQEQYF. In DNA form, the CDR3 reads TGTGCCAGTAGTCCTAACTTCCGGGACAGGGGTCAAGAGCAGTACTTC.

This clonotype was recorded a few times. This rearrangement joins TRBV2 to TRBJ1-2; D not certain. The CDR3 length is 14 residues. Trimming took 5 bases from V and 0 from J, leaving 10 bases between them. Germline V gene lookup returns CDR1 SNHLY and CDR2 FYNNEI. The CDR3: CASSLSVTNYGYTF. The DNA of the CDR3 is TGTGCCAGCAGTTTAAGCGTAACTAACTATGGCTACACCTTC.

J is TRBJ2-7 and V is TRBV6-2 or TRBV6-3, with 14 positions matching TRBD2. Germline-derived CDR1 and CDR2 are MNHEY and SVGEGT. J lost 6 bases, V lost 0 bases, and 1 base had no gene match. This CDR3 is built from 15 residues. The CDR3 region has the DNA TGTGCCAGCAGTTACTCGGGACTAGCGGGAGTCGAGCAGTACTTC. The encoded protein is CASSYSGLAGVEQYF.

This clonotype appeared a few times. CDR3 bases: TGTGCCACCAGTGACTTGGGACAGGGTCTCGATAATGAGCAGTTCTTC. Translated, it gives CATSDLGQGLDNEQFF. V usage is TRBV24-1 and J usage is TRBJ2-1, with 9 bases aligning to TRBD1. Trimming took 4 bases from V and 7 from J; bases not matched to a gene: 10. The CDR3 spans 16 residues. The germline CDR1 and CDR2 sequences are KGHDR and SFDVKD.

About this clonotype itself: A read error may explain this, as a much larger clone is one base away. The chain carries TRBV10-1 and TRBJ2-7; 13 positions match TRBD2. The CDR3 consists of 15 residues. Germline values: CDR1 WNHNN, CDR2 SYGVQD (reference sequence). The CDR3 loop reads CAGSEWTSGSYEQYF. The CDR3 DNA is TGCGCCGGCAGTGAGTGGACTAGCGGGAGCTACGAGCAGTACTTC.

This clonotype turned up a few times. The V and J genes are TRBV4-2 and TRBJ2-4; D call uncertain. CDR1 and CDR2 (germline): LGHNA, YNFKEQ. The V and J ends lost 0 bases and 9 bases respectively, with 9 bases between them. The CDR3 spans 13 residues. The DNA for the CDR3 is TGTGCCAGCAGCCAAGAAACCCACGGCATTCAGTACTTC. Its protein is CASSQETHGIQYF.

The V gene is TRBV28, the J gene TRBJ1-1; D unresolved. V lost 6 bases and J 4 bases, leaving 12 bases between the germline ends. The CDR3 contains 13 residues. Germline assignment: CDR1 MDHEN and CDR2 SYDVKM. The CDR3 protein is CASRLQWGTEAFF. As DNA, the CDR3 is TGTGCCAGCAGGTTACAGTGGGGCACTGAAGCTTTCTTT.

This clonotype has at least ten counts. The chain couples TRBV12-3 or TRBV12-4 to TRBJ2-7, with unresolved D. This CDR3 contains 14 residues. Trimming took off 0 bases at V and 3 bases at J, with 9 bases between the two ends. DNA of the CDR3: TGTGCCAGCAGTTTAGCCCTCCCGATCTACGAGCAGTACTTC. As protein: CASSLALPIYEQYF.

The chain links TRBV9 to TRBJ2-2; the match to TRBD2 covers 8 bases. Unmatched junction bases numbered 4, after V lost 0 bases and J lost 3 bases. The germline CDR1 and CDR2 sequences are SGDLS and YYNGEE. The CDR3 spans 16 residues. CDR3 sequence reads: CASSVEGTSYTGELFF. CDR3 nucleotide sequence: TGTGCCAGCAGCGTAGAGGGGACTAGTTACACCGGGGAGCTGTTTTTT. Full variable domain (outside the CDR3, taken from reference TRBV9 and TRBJ2-2): DSGVTQTPKHLITATGQRVTLRCSPRSGDLSVYWYQQSLDQGLQFLIQYYNGEERAKGNILERFSAQQFPDLHSELNLSSLELGDSALYFCASSVEGTSYTGELFFGEGSRLTVL.

As concerns this clonotype: A much larger clone differs by one base, so this may be a read error. The V gene is TRBV2, the J gene TRBJ1-5; D uncertain. Per germline, CDR1 SNHLY and CDR2 FYNNEI. With 6 bases removed from V and 3 bases from J, the gap between germline ends came to 12 bases. The CDR3 length is 14 residues. The CDR3 DNA is TGTGCCAGCAGGGAGGCAGGCCTCAATCAGCCCCAGCATTTT. This codes for CASREAGLNQPQHF.

The genes are TRBV28 and TRBJ1-1; unclear D gene. Germline V gene sequence: CDR1 MDHEN, CDR2 SYDVKM. The length of the CDR3 is 14 residues. V lost 7 bases, J lost 2 bases, and 14 bases lay in between. The CDR3: CASKVGGSNTEAFF. Written as DNA, the CDR3 is TGTGCCAGCAAAGTTGGAGGGAGTAACACTGAAGCTTTCTTT.

This clonotype was seen a single time. This may be a read error: a much more frequent sequence differs by one nucleotide. The chain carries TRBV12-3 or TRBV12-4 and TRBJ2-1; the D gene is possibly TRBD2 (6 bases). The CDR3 is made up of 15 amino acids. CDR3 in amino acids: CTSSLTGEPNNEQFF. The CDR3, as DNA: TGTACCAGCAGTTTAACGGGGGAGCCCAACAATGAGCAGTTCTTC.

This clonotype was detected many times. This chain joins TRBV7-9 and TRBJ2-7; D tentatively reads TRBD1 or TRBD2 (5 bases each). Trimming removed 6 bases at V and 0 bases at J, with 18 bases between. Looked up from germline, CDR1 is SEHNR and CDR2 is FQNEAQ (reference sequence). CDR3 length: 16 amino acids. As DNA, the CDR3 is TGTGCCAGCAGTCAAGGGGCCGGACTTTACTCCTACGAGCAGTACTTC. Protein: CASSQGAGLYSYEQYF.

This clonotype was counted only a few times. The chain is built from TRBV7-2 and TRBJ2-3; 7 positions match TRBD1. The V gene's germline CDR1 is SGHTA and CDR2 FQGNSA. The CDR3 runs to 14 residues. The junction had 11 bases not matched to a gene; V was cut back by 5 bases and J by 9 bases. The CDR3 nucleotides read TGTGCCAGCAGCCGGCGACAGGGTCTAGGAACGCAGTATTTT. Translated, it gives CASSRRQGLGTQYF.

As to this clonotype: The junction departs from the called germline gene at one end, perhaps through a read error. This chain uses TRBV12-3 or TRBV12-4 with TRBJ2-3; D is perhaps TRBD1 or TRBD2 (5 bases each). This CDR3 has 15 amino acids. CDR3 sequence: CASKESSGPEDPQYF. The CDR3 bases are TGTGCCAGCAAAGAATCGTCGGGGCCGGAAGATCCGCAGTATTTT.

The chain recombines TRBV5-1 with TRBJ2-6, with D possibly being TRBD1 or TRBD2 (5 bases each). The CDR3 has 16 amino acids. Germline V gives CDR1 SGHRS, CDR2 YFSETQ. The V and J ends lost 1 base and 0 bases respectively, with 8 bases between them. The DNA of the CDR3 is TGCGCCAGCAGCTTGCGGGACGGCTCTGGGGCCAACGTCCTGACTTTC. Protein: CASSLRDGSGANVLTF.

The chain uses TRBV3-1 and TRBJ1-1; the match to TRBD1 covers 11 bases. The germline CDR1 and CDR2 sequences are LGHDT and YNNKEL (reference sequence). Trimming removed 0 bases from V and 5 bases from J; junction bases left unmatched: 8. The CDR3 is made up of 17 amino acids. The CDR3 DNA reads as TGTGCCAGCAGCCAAGATTTCGGACAGGGGGCAGGGACTGAAGCTTTCTTT. This codes for CASSQDFGQGAGTEAFF.

The chain joins TRBV30 to TRBJ2-7, with 9 bases that match TRBD2. The CDR3 loop spans 15 amino acids. With V trimmed by 3 bases and J by 4 bases, 10 bases remained unmatched. Looked up from germline, CDR1 is GTSNPN and CDR2 is SVGIG (reference sequence). In nucleotides, the CDR3 is TGTGCCTGGAGCGCTTTAGCGGGAGTTGCTTACGAGCAGTACTTC. Amino acid sequence: CAWSALAGVAYEQYF.

This clonotype occurred many times. This CDR3 is CASSRVRGYTF. CDR3 nucleotide sequence: TGTGCCAGCAGCCGCGTGAGGGGCTACACCTTC. The chain links TRBV12-3 or TRBV12-4 to TRBJ1-2; no clear D gene. CDR3 length equals 11 residues. V was pared by 6 bases and J by 8 bases, with 10 bases between.

This clonotype occurred many times. For the CDR3, the DNA is TGTGCCAGCAGCCACCGCTCCTACGAGCAGTACTTC. Its protein is CASSHRSYEQYF. The chain combines TRBV3-1 with TRBJ2-7, with D hard to call. V was clipped by 3 bases and J by 0 bases, with 3 bases between them. There are 12 residues in the CDR3. Germline V CDR1 and CDR2: LGHDT, YNNKEL (reference sequence).

Note on this clonotype: A much more abundant neighbour one base away suggests this may be a read error. The chain carries TRBV5-6 and TRBJ2-4; a possible D gene is TRBD1 (5 bases). Germline CDR1 reads SGHDT; CDR2 reads YYEEEE. This CDR3 is 14 amino acids long. Deletions cut 3 bases from V and 7 bases from J, with 14 bases between. In DNA form, the CDR3 reads TGTGCCAGCAGCTGCGGCTCCCAGGGTAACATTCAGTACTTC. Its translation: CASSCGSQGNIQYF.

Concerning this clonotype itself: This may stem from a read error, because a much larger clone lies one nucleotide away. The rearrangement joins TRBV12-3 or TRBV12-4 to TRBJ2-7; D unclear. The CDR3 is 15 amino acids. The V and J ends lost 1 base and 7 bases respectively, with 17 bases between them. This CDR3 is CASSLEGSPYNEQYF. For the CDR3, the DNA is TGTGCCAGCAGTTTAGAGGGAAGCCCCTACAATGAGCAGTACTTC.

Concerning this clonotype: A read error may explain this, as a much larger clone is one base away. J is TRBJ2-7 and V is TRBV28; D may correspond to TRBD1 or TRBD2 (7 bases each). Per the germline V gene, CDR1 is MDHEN and CDR2 is SYDVKM. CDR3 length equals 15 residues. Trimming stripped 3 bases from V and 7 bases from J, with 19 bases between. In DNA form, the CDR3 reads TGTGCCAGCAGTTTCCTCGGACTAGGGGGCGGAGAGCAGTACTTC. It encodes CASSFLGLGGGEQYF.

As for this clonotype: This clone may be a read error of a much larger clone one base away. The chain recombines TRBV12-3 or TRBV12-4 with TRBJ2-3; 7 positions match TRBD2. The V and J ends lost 3 bases and 5 bases, in that order; junction bases with no gene match: 8. CDR3 length equals 15 residues. Here the CDR3 reads CASSFGRERRDTQYF. In DNA, the CDR3 is TGTGCCAGCAGTTTCGGGCGGGAGAGGAGAGATACGCAGTATTTT.

This clonotype was counted a few times. The chain employs TRBV12-3 or TRBV12-4 and TRBJ1-1, with unresolved D. The V end was cut by 0 bases, the J end by 3 bases, with 11 bases between. CDR3 length: 15 residues. This CDR3 reads CASSLARYGYTEAFF. The CDR3 nucleotides read TGTGCCAGCAGTTTAGCGCGGTACGGTTACACTGAAGCTTTCTTT.